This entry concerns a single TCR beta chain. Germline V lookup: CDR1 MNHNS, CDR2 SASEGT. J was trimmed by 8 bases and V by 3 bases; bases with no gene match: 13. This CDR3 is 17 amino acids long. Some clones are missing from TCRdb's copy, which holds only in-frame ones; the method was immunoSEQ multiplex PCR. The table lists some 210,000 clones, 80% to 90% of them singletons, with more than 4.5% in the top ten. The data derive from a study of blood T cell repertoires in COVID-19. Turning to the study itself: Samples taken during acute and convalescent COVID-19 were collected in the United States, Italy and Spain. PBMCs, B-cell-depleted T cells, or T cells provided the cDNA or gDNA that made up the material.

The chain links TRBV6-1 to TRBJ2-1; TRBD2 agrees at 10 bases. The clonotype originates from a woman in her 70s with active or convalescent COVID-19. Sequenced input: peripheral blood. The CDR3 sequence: CASSDGIAGGITDEQFF. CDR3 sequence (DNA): TGTGCCAGCAGTGATGGTATAGCGGGAGGCATTACAGATGAGCAGTTCTTC.